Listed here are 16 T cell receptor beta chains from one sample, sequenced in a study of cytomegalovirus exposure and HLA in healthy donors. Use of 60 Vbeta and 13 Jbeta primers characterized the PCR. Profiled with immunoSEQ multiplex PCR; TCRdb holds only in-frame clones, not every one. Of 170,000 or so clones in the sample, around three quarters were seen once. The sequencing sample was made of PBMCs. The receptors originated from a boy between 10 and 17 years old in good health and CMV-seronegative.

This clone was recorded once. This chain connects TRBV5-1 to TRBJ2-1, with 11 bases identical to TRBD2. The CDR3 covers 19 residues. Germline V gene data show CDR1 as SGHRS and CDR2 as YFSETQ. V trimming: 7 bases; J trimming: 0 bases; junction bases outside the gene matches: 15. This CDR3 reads CASLPTSGSPHSSYNEQFF. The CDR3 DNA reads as TGCGCCAGCCTCCCAACTAGCGGGAGCCCTCATAGCTCCTACAATGAGCAGTTCTTC.

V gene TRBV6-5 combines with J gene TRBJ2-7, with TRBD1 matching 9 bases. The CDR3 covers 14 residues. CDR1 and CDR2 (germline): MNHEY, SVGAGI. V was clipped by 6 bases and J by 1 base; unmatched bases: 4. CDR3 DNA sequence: TGTGCCAGCAGGCCCGGGACAGGGTCCTACGAGCAGTACTTC. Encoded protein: CASRPGTGSYEQYF.

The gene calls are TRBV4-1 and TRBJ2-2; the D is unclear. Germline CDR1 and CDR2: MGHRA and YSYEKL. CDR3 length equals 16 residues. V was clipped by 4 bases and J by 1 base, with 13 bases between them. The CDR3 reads CASSLDGDLNTGELFF. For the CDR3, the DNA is TGCGCCAGCAGCCTCGACGGAGACTTGAACACCGGGGAGCTGTTTTTT.

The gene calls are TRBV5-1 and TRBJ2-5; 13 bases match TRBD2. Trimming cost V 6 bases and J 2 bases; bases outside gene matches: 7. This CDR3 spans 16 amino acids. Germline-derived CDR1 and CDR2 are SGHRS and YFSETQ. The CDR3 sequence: CASNNGGLAGQETQYF. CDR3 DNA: TGCGCCAGCAACAATGGGGGACTAGCGGGGCAAGAGACCCAGTACTTC.

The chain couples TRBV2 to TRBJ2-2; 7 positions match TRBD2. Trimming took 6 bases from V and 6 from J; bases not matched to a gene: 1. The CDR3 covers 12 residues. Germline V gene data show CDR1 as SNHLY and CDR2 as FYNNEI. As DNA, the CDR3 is TGTGCCAGCAGACGGGGGGCCGGGGAGCTGTTTTTT. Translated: CASRRGAGELFF.

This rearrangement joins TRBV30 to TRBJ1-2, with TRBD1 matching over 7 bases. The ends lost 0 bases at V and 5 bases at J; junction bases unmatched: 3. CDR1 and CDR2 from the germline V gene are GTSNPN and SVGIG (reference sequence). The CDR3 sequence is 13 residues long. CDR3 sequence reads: CAWSVGQRYGYTF. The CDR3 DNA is TGTGCCTGGAGTGTGGGACAGAGATATGGCTACACCTTC.

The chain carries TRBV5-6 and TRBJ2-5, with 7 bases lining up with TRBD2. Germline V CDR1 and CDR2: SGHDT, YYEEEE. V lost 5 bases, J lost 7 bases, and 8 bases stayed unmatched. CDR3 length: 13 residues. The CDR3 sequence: CASRGLSAGTQYF. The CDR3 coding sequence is TGTGCCAGCAGGGGACTAAGCGCGGGGACCCAGTACTTC.

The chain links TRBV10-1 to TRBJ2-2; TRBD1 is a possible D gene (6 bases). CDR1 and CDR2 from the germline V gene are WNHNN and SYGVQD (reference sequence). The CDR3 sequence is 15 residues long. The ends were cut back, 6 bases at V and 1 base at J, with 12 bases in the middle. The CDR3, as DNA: TGCGCCAGCAGCAGGGGCAGGGAGAACACCGGGGAGCTGTTTTTT. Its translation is CASSRGRENTGELFF.

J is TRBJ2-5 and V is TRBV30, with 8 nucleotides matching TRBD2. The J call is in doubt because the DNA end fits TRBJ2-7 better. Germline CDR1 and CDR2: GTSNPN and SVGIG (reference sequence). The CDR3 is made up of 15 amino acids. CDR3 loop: CACHAELAASFEQYF. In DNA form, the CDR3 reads TGTGCCTGCCACGCGGAACTAGCGGCCTCATTCGAGCAGTACTTC.

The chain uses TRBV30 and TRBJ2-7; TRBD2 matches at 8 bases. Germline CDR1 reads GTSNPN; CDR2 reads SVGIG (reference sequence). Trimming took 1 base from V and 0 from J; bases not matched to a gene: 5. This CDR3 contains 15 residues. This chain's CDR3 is CAWSGGGRSSYEQYF. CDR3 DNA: TGTGCCTGGAGTGGCGGGGGGCGCAGCTCCTACGAGCAGTACTTC.

The CDR3 sequence: CASSAHQGNPNYGYTF. CDR3 nucleotides: TGTGCCAGCAGCGCTCATCAGGGTAACCCTAACTATGGCTACACCTTC. The gene calls are TRBV7-3 and TRBJ1-2, with D perhaps TRBD1 (5 bases). Per germline, CDR1 SGHTA and CDR2 FQGTGA. Trimming pared 5 bases from V and 0 bases from J, leaving 16 bases between. The CDR3 totals 16 residues. Variable domain in full (rest from reference TRBV7-3 and TRBJ1-2): GAGVSQTPSNKVTEKGKYVELRCDPISGHTALYWYRQSLGQGPEFLIYFQGTGAADDSGLPNDRFFAVRPEGSVSTLKIQRTERGDSAVYLCASSAHQGNPNYGYTFGSGTRLTVV.

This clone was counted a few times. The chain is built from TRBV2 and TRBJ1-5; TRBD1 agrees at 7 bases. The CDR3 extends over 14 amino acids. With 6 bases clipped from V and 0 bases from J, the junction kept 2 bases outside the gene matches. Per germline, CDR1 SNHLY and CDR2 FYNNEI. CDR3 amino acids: CASRDRYSNQPQHF. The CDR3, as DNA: TGTGCCAGCAGGGACAGGTATAGCAATCAGCCCCAGCATTTT.

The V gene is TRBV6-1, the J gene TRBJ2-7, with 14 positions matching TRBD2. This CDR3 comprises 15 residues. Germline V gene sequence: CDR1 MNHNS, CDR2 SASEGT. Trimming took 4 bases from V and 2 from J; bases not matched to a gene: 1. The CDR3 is CASSGLAGGPYEQYF. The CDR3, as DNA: TGTGCCAGCAGTGGACTAGCGGGGGGGCCCTACGAGCAGTACTTC.

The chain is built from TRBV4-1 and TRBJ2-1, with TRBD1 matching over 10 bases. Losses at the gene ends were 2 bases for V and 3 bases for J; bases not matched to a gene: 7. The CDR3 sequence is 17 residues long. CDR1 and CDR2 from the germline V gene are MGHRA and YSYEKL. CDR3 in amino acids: CASSQPMGQGIYNEQFF. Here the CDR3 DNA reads TGCGCCAGCAGCCAACCAATGGGACAGGGGATCTACAATGAGCAGTTCTTC.

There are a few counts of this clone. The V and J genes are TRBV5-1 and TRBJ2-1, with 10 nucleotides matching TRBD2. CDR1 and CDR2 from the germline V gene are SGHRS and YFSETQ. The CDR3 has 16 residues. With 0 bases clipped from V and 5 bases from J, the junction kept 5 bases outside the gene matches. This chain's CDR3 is CASSLAVSGRDNEQFF. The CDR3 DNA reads TGCGCCAGCAGCTTGGCCGTAAGCGGGAGGGACAATGAGCAGTTCTTC. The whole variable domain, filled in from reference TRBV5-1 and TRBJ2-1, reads KAGVTQTPRYLIKTRGQQVTLSCSPISGHRSVSWYQQTPGQGLQFLFEYFSETQRNKGNFPGRFSGRQFSNSRSEMNVSTLELGDSALYLCASSLAVSGRDNEQFFGPGTRLTVL.

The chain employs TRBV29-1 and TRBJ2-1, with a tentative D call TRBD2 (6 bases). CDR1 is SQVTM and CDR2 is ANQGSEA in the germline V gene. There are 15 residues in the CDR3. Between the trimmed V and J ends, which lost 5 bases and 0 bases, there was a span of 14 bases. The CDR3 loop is CSVQASASSYNEQFF. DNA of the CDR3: TGCAGCGTTCAGGCTAGCGCAAGCTCCTACAATGAGCAGTTCTTC.